The clone carrying this TCR beta chain was observed a single time. The antigen is undetermined. This record belongs to a study of CD4 T cells in relation to SARS-CoV-2 and coronaviruses. Some clones are missing from TCRdb's copy, which holds only in-frame ones; the method was immunoSEQ multiplex PCR. The table shows about 37,000 clones, with more than 70% occurring only once. Trimming left V 2 bases short and J 6 bases short, with 12 bases between. This CDR3 spans 14 amino acids. CDR1 is KGHSH and CDR2 is LQKENI in the germline V gene. The chain has TRBV18 and TRBJ2-3, with D possibly being TRBD1 (5 bases). The specimen was naive CD4+ T cells from PBMCs, cultured in vitro. Indicated subset: naive CD4+ T cells isolated by negative enrichment. The receptor was derived from an adult with COVID-19. CDR3 amino acids: CASSPRAGPDTQYF. CDR3 nucleotide sequence: TGTGCCAGCTCACCAAGGGCAGGGCCCGATACGCAGTATTTT.